Listed below are T cell receptor beta chains from one sample, sequenced in a study of T cells expressing NK-cell markers. TCRdb re-called the 5' RACE reads and shows each CDR3 protein once, DNA omitted. This specimen shows a few hundred thousand distinct CDR3 sequences; the ten leading clones hold 5% to 5.5%. The sample taken for sequencing was blood T cells: a sorted CD56 or NKG2C T cell subset, CD4+ or CD8+ T cells, or bulk PBMC T cells (not recorded which). These receptors were taken from a man aged 18 to 69 in good health. Both conserved end residues are part of each CDR3. Each record gives: J gene, V gene, CDR3 protein.

TRBJ2-1	TRBV24-1	CATSLQLSYNEQFF
TRBJ2-2	TRBV7-8	CASSSTQTRDRGGTGELFF
TRBJ2-3	TRBV4-1	CASSQGRVLFTDTQYF
TRBJ2-5	TRBV10-3	CAISESSPGRGETQYF
TRBJ1-4	TRBV2	CASSGAMRGEKLFF
TRBJ2-3	TRBV27	CASSPSGPSTDTQYF
TRBJ2-3	TRBV6-1	CASTDRAGGLSTDTQYF
TRBJ2-1	TRBV10-3	CAISDFGAEQFF
TRBJ2-1	TRBV10-3	CAISEAGGNEQFF
TRBJ2-2	TRBV30	CAWSAYTRPNTGELFF
TRBJ2-7	TRBV19	CASTDRDIDEQYF
TRBJ1-1	TRBV29-1	CSVGDGPMNTEAFF
TRBJ2-1	TRBV6-1	CASTRRGLAGGSFNEQFF
TRBJ2-6	TRBV6-1	CASRKTGVSSGANVLTF
TRBJ2-1	TRBV6-2/TRBV6-3	CASSYEEYNEQFF
TRBJ2-5	TRBV18	CASSPRDSKETQYF
TRBJ1-4	TRBV20-1	CSARVHSTGTNEKLFF
TRBJ2-3	TRBV7-2	CASSFRDSPYF
TRBJ2-1	TRBV7-3	CASSTGTGEGNEQFF
TRBJ2-1	TRBV12-5	CASGLIGLAGGSSYNEQFF
TRBJ2-7	TRBV12-3/TRBV12-4	CASAGSRAEQYF
TRBJ2-1	TRBV3-1	CASSRGGTHNEQFF
TRBJ2-3	TRBV20-1	CSARAVAGSGDTQYF
TRBJ2-1	TRBV29-1	CSVRGGAGAYNEQFF
TRBJ2-4	TRBV20-1	CSASLGRENVQYF
TRBJ2-1	TRBV5-6	CASSWNVLAGEQFF
TRBJ2-7	TRBV7-9	CASSSSDRFSYEQYF
TRBJ2-3	TRBV11-3	CASSLTATDTQYF
TRBJ1-2	TRBV30	CAWGGQGNYGYTF
TRBJ2-3	TRBV7-3	CASSPRATLFTDTQYF
TRBJ2-4	TRBV15	CATSRETGTVKEKNIQYF
TRBJ1-5	TRBV15	CATSRARGRNQPQHF
TRBJ1-3	TRBV9	CASSEGVLGPSGNTIYF